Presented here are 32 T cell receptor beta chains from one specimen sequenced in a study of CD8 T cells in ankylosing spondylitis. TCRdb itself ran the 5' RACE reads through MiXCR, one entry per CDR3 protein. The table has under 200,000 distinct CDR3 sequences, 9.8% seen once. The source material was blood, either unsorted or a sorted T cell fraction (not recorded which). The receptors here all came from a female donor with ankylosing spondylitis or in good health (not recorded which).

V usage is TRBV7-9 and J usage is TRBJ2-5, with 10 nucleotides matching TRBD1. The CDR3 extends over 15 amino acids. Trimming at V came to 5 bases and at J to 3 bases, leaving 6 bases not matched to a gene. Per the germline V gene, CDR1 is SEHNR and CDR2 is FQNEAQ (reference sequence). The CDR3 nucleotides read TGTGCCAGCAGCGAGGACAGGGGGGGAGAAGAGACCCAGTACTTC. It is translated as CASSEDRGGEETQYF.

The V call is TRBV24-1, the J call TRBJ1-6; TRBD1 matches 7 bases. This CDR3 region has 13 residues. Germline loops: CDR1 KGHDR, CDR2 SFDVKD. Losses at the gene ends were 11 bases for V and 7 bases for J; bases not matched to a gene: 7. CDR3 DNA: TGTGCCATTCGGGACAGCGAAAATTCACCCCTCCACTTT. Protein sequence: CAIRDSENSPLHF.

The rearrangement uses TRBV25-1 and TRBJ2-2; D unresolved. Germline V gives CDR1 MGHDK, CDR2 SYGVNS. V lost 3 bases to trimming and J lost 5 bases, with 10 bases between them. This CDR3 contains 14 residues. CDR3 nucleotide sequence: TGTGCCAGCAGTGACACAATTGGGACCGGGGAGCTGTTTTTT. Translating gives CASSDTIGTGELFF.

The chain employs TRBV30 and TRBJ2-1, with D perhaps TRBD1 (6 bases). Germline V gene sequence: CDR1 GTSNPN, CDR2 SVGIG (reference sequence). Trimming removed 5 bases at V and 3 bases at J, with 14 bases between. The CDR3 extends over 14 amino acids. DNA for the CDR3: TGTGCCTGGGGAGCCGGGACAAACTACAATGAGCAGTTCTTC. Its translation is CAWGAGTNYNEQFF.

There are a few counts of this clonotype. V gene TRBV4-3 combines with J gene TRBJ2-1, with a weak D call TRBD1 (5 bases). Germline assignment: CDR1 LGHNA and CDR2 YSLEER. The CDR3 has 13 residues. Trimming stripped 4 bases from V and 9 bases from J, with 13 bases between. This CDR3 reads CASSPPGSGEQFF. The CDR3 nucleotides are TGCGCCAGCAGCCCACCAGGGTCGGGTGAGCAGTTCTTC.

In DNA, the CDR3 is TGTGCCAGCAGTTACGGAGGGAGCGAGCAGTACTTC. It yields the protein CASSYGGSEQYF. V usage is TRBV6-6 and J usage is TRBJ2-7, with D possibly matching TRBD2 (6 bases). V was clipped by 2 bases and J by 6 bases, with 8 bases between them. The CDR3 has 12 residues. Germline-derived CDR1 and CDR2 are MNHNY and SVGAGI (reference sequence).

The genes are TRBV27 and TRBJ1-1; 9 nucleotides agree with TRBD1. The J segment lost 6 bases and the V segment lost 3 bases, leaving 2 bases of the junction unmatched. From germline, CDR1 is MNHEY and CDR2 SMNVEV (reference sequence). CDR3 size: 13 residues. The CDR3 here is CASSLDRGAEAFF. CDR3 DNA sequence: TGTGCCAGCAGTTTGGACAGGGGCGCTGAAGCTTTCTTT.

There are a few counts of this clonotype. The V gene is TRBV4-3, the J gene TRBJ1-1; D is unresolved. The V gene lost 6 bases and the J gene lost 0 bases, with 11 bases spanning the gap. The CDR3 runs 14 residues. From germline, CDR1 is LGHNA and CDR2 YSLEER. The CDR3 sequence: CASSLQPLNTEAFF. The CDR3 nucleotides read TGCGCCAGCAGTCTCCAGCCCCTGAACACTGAAGCTTTCTTT.

CDR3 bases: TGTGCCAGCAGAGTATCAGGGGCCCTCTTCTACAATGAGCAGTTCTTC. It is translated as CASRVSGALFYNEQFF. The chain is built from TRBV2 and TRBJ2-1; D perhaps matches TRBD1 (6 bases). Germline CDR1 and CDR2: SNHLY and FYNNEI. The CDR3 contains 16 residues. The germline V and J ends were trimmed by 6 bases and 3 bases, with 18 bases remaining between them. Full variable domain (missing parts from reference TRBV2 and TRBJ2-1): EPEVTQTPSHQVTQMGQEVILRCVPISNHLYFYWYRQILGQKVEFLVSFYNNEISEKSEIFDDQFSVERPDGSNFTLKIRSTKLEDSAMYFCASRVSGALFYNEQFFGPGTRLTVL.

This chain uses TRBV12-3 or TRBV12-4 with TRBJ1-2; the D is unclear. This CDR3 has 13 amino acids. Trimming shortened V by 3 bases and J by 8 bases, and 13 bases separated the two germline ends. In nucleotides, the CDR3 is TGTGCCAGCAGTTTTGGTCCTGGGCGCGGCTACACCTTC. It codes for CASSFGPGRGYTF.

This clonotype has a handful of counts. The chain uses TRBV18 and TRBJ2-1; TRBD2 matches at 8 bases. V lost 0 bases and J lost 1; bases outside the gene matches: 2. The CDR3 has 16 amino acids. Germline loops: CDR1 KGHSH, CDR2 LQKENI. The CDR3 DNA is TGTGCCAGCTCACCACCGGGACTAGGGTCCTACAATGAGCAGTTCTTC. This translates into CASSPPGLGSYNEQFF.

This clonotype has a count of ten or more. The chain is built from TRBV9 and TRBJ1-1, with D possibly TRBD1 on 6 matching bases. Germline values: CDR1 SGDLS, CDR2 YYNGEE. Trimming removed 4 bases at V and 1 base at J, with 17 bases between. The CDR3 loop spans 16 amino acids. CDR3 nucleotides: TGTGCCAGCAGCCCTGAGGGGGTTACCGGGAACACTGAAGCTTTCTTT. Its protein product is CASSPEGVTGNTEAFF.

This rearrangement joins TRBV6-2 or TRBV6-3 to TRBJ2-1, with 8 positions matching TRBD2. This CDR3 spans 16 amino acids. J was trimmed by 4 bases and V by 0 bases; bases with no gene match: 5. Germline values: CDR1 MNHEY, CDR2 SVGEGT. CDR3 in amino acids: CASSYSQREWYNEQFF. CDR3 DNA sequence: TGTGCCAGCAGTTACTCCCAGCGGGAGTGGTACAATGAGCAGTTCTTC.

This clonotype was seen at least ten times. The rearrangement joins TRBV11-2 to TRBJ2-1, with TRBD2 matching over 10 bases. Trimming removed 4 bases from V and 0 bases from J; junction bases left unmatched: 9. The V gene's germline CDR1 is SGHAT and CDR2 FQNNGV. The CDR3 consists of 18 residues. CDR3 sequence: CASSSGTSVRSSYNEQFF. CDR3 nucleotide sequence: TGTGCCAGCAGCTCGGGGACTAGCGTAAGGAGCTCCTACAATGAGCAGTTCTTC.

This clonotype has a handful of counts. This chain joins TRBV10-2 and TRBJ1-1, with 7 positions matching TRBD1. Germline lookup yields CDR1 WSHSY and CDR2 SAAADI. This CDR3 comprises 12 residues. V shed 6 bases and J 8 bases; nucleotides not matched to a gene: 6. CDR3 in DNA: TGCGCCAGCAGAGGACAGGTGTACGAAGCTTTCTTT. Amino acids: CASRGQVYEAFF.

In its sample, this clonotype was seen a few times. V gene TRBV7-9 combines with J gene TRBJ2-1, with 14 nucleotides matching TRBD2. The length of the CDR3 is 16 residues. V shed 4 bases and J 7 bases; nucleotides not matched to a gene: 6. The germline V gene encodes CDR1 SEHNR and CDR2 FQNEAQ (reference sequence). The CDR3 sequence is CASSSSTSGRDNEQFF. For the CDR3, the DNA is TGTGCCAGCAGCTCCTCGACTAGCGGGAGGGATAATGAGCAGTTCTTC.

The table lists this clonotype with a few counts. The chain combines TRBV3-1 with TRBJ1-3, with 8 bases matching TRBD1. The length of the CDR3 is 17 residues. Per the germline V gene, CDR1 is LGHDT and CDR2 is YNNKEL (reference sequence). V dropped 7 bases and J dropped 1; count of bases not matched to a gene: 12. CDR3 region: CASTQGAIAVSGNTIYF. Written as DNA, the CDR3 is TGTGCCAGCACCCAGGGGGCCATAGCTGTTTCTGGAAACACCATATATTTT. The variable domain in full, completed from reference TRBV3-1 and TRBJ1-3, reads DTAVSQTPKYLVTQMGNDKSIKCEQNLGHDTMYWYKQDSKKFLKIMFSYNNKELIINETVPNRFSPKSPDKAHLNLHINSLELGDSAVYFCASTQGAIAVSGNTIYFGEGSWLTVV.

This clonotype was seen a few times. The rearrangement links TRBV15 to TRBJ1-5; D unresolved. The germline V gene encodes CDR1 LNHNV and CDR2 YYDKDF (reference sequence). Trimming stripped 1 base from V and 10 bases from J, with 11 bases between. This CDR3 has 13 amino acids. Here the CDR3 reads CATSRAARPPQHF. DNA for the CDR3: TGTGCCACCAGCAGAGCGGCGCGTCCCCCCCAGCATTTT.

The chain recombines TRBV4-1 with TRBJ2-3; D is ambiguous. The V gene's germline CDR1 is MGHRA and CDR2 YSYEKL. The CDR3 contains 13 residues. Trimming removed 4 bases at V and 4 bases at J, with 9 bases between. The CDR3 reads CASSPGPPDTQYF. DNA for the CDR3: TGCGCCAGCAGCCCCGGGCCCCCAGATACGCAGTATTTT.

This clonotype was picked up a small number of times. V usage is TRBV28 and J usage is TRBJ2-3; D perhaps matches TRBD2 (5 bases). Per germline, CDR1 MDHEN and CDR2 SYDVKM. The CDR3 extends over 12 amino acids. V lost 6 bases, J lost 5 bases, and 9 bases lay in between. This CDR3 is CASRGVGDTQYF. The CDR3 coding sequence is TGTGCCAGCAGGGGAGTCGGAGATACGCAGTATTTT.

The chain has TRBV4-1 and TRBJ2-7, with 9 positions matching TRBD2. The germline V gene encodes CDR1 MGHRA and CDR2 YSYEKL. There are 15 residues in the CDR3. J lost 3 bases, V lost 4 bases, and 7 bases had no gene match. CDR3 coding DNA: TGCGCCAGCAGCCCGTTATTAGCGGGAGACTACGAGCAGTACTTC. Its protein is CASSPLLAGDYEQYF.

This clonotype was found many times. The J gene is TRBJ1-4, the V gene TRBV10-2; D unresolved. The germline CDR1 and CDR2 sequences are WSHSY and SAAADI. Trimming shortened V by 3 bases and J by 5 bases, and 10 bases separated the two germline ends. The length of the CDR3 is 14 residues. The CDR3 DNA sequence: TGCGCCAGCAGTGATTTGGAAGGGAATGAAAAACTGTTTTTT. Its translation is CASSDLEGNEKLFF.

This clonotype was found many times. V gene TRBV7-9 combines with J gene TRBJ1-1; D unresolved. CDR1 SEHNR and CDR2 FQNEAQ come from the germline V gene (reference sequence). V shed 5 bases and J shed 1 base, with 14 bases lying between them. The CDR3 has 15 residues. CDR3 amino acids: CASSLVWSENTEAFF. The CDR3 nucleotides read TGTGCCAGCAGCCTGGTGTGGTCGGAGAACACTGAAGCTTTCTTT.

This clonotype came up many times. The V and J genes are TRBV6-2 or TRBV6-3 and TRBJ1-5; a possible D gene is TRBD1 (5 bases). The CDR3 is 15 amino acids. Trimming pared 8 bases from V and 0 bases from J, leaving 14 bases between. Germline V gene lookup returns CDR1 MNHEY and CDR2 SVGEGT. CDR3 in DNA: TGTGCCAGCGGCGCCGGGACCACTAGCAATCAGCCCCAGCATTTT. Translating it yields CASGAGTTSNQPQHF.

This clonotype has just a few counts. The DNA for the CDR3 is TGCAGTGCTAGGAAGGGCTACACCTTC. It codes for CSARKGYTF. The chain recombines TRBV20-1 with TRBJ1-2, with D hard to call. Deletions cut 3 bases from V and 8 bases from J, with 4 bases between. From germline, CDR1 is DFQATT and CDR2 SNEGSKA (reference sequence). The CDR3 runs to 9 residues.

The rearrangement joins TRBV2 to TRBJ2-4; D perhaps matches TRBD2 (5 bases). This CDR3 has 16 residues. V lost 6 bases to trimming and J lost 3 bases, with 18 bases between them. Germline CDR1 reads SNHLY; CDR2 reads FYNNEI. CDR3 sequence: CASSTGELYNKNIQYF. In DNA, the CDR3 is TGTGCCAGCAGCACCGGGGAATTATATAACAAAAACATTCAGTACTTC.

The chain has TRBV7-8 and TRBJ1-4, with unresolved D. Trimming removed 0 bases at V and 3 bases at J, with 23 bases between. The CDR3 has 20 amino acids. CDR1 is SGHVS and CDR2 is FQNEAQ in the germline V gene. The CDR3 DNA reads TGTGCCAGCAGCTTAGCTACGACCGGAACCATCCTCCAAGCTAATGAAAAACTGTTTTTT. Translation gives CASSLATTGTILQANEKLFF. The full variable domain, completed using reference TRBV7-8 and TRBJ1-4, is GAGVSQSPRYKVAKRGQDVALRCDPISGHVSLFWYQQALGQGPEFLTYFQNEAQLDKSGLPSDRFFAERPEGSVSTLKIQRTQQEDSAVYLCASSLATTGTILQANEKLFFGSGTQLSVL.

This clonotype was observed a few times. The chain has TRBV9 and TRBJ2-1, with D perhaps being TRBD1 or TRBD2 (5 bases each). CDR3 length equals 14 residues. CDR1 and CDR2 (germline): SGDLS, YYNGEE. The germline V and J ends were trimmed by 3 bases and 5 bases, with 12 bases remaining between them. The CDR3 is CASSARDQHNEQFF. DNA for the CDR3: TGTGCCAGCAGCGCCCGGGACCAACACAATGAGCAGTTCTTC.

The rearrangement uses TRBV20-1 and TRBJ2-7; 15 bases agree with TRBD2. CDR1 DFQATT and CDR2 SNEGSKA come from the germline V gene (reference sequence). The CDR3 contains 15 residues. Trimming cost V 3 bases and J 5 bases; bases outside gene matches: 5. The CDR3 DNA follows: TGCAGTGCTAGCGGACTAGCGGGAGGGCCACACGAGCAGTACTTC. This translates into CSASGLAGGPHEQYF.

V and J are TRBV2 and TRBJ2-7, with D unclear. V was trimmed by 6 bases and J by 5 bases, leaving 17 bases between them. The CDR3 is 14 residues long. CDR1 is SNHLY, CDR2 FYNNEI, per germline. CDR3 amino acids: CASSHGHLKHEQYF. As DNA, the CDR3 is TGTGCCAGCAGCCACGGCCACCTAAAACACGAGCAGTACTTC.

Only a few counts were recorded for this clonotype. The CDR3 region is CASSPHGSNTGELFF. The CDR3, as DNA: TGTGCCAGCAGCCCTCATGGCAGCAACACCGGGGAGCTGTTTTTT. The gene calls are TRBV7-6 and TRBJ2-2, with D unresolved. The germline V and J ends were trimmed by 5 bases and 2 bases, with 12 bases remaining between them. The CDR3 is 15 amino acids. Germline assignment: CDR1 SGHVS and CDR2 FNYEAQ.

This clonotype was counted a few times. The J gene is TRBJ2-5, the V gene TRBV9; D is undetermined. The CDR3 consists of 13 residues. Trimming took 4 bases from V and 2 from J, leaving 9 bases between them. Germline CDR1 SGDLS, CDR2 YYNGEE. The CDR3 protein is CASSRYSQETQYF. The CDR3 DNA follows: TGTGCCAGCAGCCGGTACAGTCAAGAGACCCAGTACTTC.